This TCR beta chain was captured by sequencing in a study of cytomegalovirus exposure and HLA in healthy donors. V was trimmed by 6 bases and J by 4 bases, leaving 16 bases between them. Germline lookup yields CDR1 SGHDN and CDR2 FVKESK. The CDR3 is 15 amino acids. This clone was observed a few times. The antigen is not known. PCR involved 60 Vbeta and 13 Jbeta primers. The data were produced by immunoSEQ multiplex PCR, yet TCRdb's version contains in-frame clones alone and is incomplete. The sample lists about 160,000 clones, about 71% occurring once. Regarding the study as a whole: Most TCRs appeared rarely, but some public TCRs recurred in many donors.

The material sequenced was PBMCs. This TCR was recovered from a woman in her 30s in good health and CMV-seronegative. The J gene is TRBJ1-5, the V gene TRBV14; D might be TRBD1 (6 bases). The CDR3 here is CASRRGGIANQPQHF. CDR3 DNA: TGTGCCAGCAGAAGAGGGGGAATAGCAAATCAGCCCCAGCATTTT.